This TCR beta chain was captured by sequencing in a study of human T cells and chemical hapten exposure. TCRdb re-derived calls from the RACE reads in MiXCR, one entry per CDR3 protein. Of more than 250,000 distinct CDR3 sequences in the sample, roughly 8.9% were seen once. Time point reported: pre-sensitization, week 0. Stated treatment: therapeutic diphenylcyclopropenone sensitization with weekly scalp DPC. Total RNA was isolated from unfractionated whole blood. This clonotype was seen a few times. CDR1 and CDR2 (germline): SGHNT, YYREEE (reference sequence). CDR3 size: 13 residues. V was pared by 5 bases and J by 4 bases, with 10 bases between.

The material was whole blood, obtained in connection with sensitization to the hapten diphenylcyclopropenone (DPC). The sequence was collected from a woman aged 40 to 50 with alopecia areata. Some clones in this sample may be carry-over from other donors' samples. The rearrangement links TRBV5-4 to TRBJ2-1; possibly TRBD1 for D (6 bases). The CDR3 here is CASRPTGYNEQFF. The DNA for the CDR3 is TGTGCCAGCAGACCAACAGGGTACAATGAGCAGTTCTTC. Full variable domain (outside the CDR3, taken from reference TRBV5-4 and TRBJ2-1): ETGVTQSPTHLIKTRGQQVTLRCSSQSGHNTVSWYQQALGQGPQFIFQYYREEENGRGNFPPRFSGLQFPNYSSELNVNALELDDSALYLCASRPTGYNEQFFGPGTRLTVL.